The 25 T cell receptor beta chains listed next were all sequenced from one sample in a study of blood T cell repertoires in COVID-19. The protocol was immunoSEQ multiplex PCR, while the TCRdb copy is restricted to in-frame clones and leaves out a portion. The sample consists of about 180,000 clones, 88% of them appearing once. Sequencing input: PBMCs or T cells enriched from blood (not recorded which). The receptors here all came from a woman under 30 who had recovered from COVID-19.

The gene calls are TRBV28 and TRBJ2-7; D is unclear. V was pared by 5 bases and J by 4 bases, with 6 bases between. The CDR3 extends over 11 amino acids. CDR1 is MDHEN, CDR2 SYDVKM, per germline. The CDR3 DNA is TGTGCCAGCAGTGAGAATTACGAGCAGTACTTC. Protein product: CASSENYEQYF.

V usage is TRBV28 and J usage is TRBJ2-3, with a weak D call TRBD2 (7 bases). The CDR3 has 17 residues. Germline CDR1 is MDHEN and CDR2 is SYDVKM. The V end was cut by 6 bases, the J end by 3 bases, with 22 bases between. CDR3 in amino acids: CASRTNLGGGATDTQYF. The CDR3 nucleotides are TGTGCCAGCAGGACAAACCTCGGCGGGGGCGCGACAGATACGCAGTATTTT.

V is TRBV2 and J is TRBJ1-6; D gene uncertain. Germline CDR1 reads SNHLY; CDR2 reads FYNNEI. The V gene lost 0 bases and the J gene lost 1 base, with 4 bases spanning the gap. The CDR3 covers 15 residues. This CDR3 reads CASSEAGSYNSPLHF. The CDR3 nucleotides are TGTGCCAGCAGTGAAGCCGGGTCCTATAATTCACCCCTCCACTTT.

This clone was detected only once. This chain links TRBV6-5 with TRBJ1-3, with D tentatively TRBD1 (6 bases). The CDR3 covers 15 residues. The germline gives CDR1 MNHEY, CDR2 SVGAGI. V was trimmed by 3 bases and J by 0 bases, leaving 9 bases between them. The CDR3 reads CASSYQTGSGNTIYF. In DNA form, the CDR3 reads TGTGCCAGCAGTTATCAGACAGGCTCTGGAAACACCATATATTTT.

This clone is a singleton in its sample. The chain's CDR3 is CAWSVGGPEAFF. The DNA of the CDR3 is TGTGCCTGGTCTGTCGGGGGGCCTGAAGCTTTCTTT. The V call is TRBV30, the J call TRBJ1-1, with D possibly matching TRBD1 (6 bases). The ends were cut back, 5 bases at V and 6 bases at J, with 13 bases in the middle. The CDR3 runs 12 residues. The germline gives CDR1 GTSNPN, CDR2 SVGIG (reference sequence).

The chain has TRBV19 and TRBJ1-5; 7 bases are shared with TRBD1. Germline values: CDR1 LNHDA, CDR2 SQIVND (reference sequence). V shed 5 bases and J 1 base; nucleotides not matched to a gene: 8. This CDR3 contains 16 residues. CDR3 in DNA: TGTGCCAGTAGTCCTAGGACAGGACCGAGCAATCAGCCCCAGCATTTT. It is translated as CASSPRTGPSNQPQHF.

The CDR3 DNA sequence: TGTGCCAGCAGTCCCCCCCGGACAGGGGCCAATTCACCCCTCCACTTT. It specifies CASSPPRTGANSPLHF. This chain joins TRBV28 and TRBJ1-6, with TRBD1 matching 9 bases. With 5 bases clipped from V and 7 bases from J, the junction kept 9 bases outside the gene matches. The CDR3 is made up of 16 amino acids. Germline V gives CDR1 MDHEN, CDR2 SYDVKM. The whole variable domain, filled in from reference TRBV28 and TRBJ1-6, reads DVKVTQSSRYLVKRTGEKVFLECVQDMDHENMFWYRQDPGLGLRLIYFSYDVKMKEKGDIPEGYSVSREKKERFSLILESASTNQTSMYLCASSPPRTGANSPLHFGNGTRLTVT.

The CDR3 DNA follows: TGCGCCAGCAGCCAAGCCAGGGATTCACCGATCTTCCCCACCGGGGAGCTGTTTTTT. This encodes CASSQARDSPIFPTGELFF. J is TRBJ2-2 and V is TRBV4-1, with D perhaps TRBD1 (5 bases). CDR1 is MGHRA and CDR2 is YSYEKL in the germline V gene. V was pared by 1 base and J by 4 bases, with 22 bases between. This CDR3 comprises 19 residues.

The chain couples TRBV12-3 or TRBV12-4 to TRBJ1-1; a weak D match, TRBD1 (5 bases). Between the trimmed V and J ends, which lost 7 bases and 1 base, there was a span of 10 bases. This CDR3 is 13 amino acids long. CDR3 coding DNA: TGTGCCAGCAATCCCGACAGGAACACTGAAGCTTTCTTT. This encodes CASNPDRNTEAFF.

This rearrangement joins TRBV29-1 to TRBJ1-2; TRBD1 aligns across 8 bases. CDR1 and CDR2 (germline): SQVTM, ANQGSEA. Trimming at V came to 4 bases and at J to 2 bases, leaving 3 bases not matched to a gene. This CDR3 contains 13 residues. As DNA, the CDR3 is TGCAGCGTTGTTCAGGGGGCGAACTATGGCTACACCTTC. Translated, it gives CSVVQGANYGYTF. Full variable domain (outside the CDR3, taken from reference TRBV29-1 and TRBJ1-2): SAVISQKPSRDICQRGTSLTIQCQVDSQVTMMFWYRQQPGQSLTLIATANQGSEATYESGFVIDKFPISRPNLTFSTLTVSNMSPEDSSIYLCSVVQGANYGYTFGSGTRLTVV.

In DNA, the CDR3 is TGTGCCAGCAGTGATCGGACAGGCAGAGGCTACACCTTC. Translation: CASSDRTGRGYTF. The chain recombines TRBV25-1 with TRBJ1-2; 7 nucleotides match TRBD1. Germline CDR1 and CDR2: MGHDK and SYGVNS. With V trimmed by 3 bases and J by 8 bases, 6 bases remained unmatched. This CDR3 has 13 residues.

The CDR3 is CASSQTRDSSYEQYF. The DNA of the CDR3 is TGTGCCAGCAGTCAAACCCGGGACAGCTCCTACGAGCAGTACTTC. The rearrangement links TRBV28 to TRBJ2-7; 7 positions match TRBD1. This CDR3 has 15 amino acids. CDR1 and CDR2 from the germline V gene are MDHEN and SYDVKM. J was trimmed by 0 bases and V by 5 bases; bases with no gene match: 7.

This clone was seen a few times. The rearrangement joins TRBV7-9 to TRBJ2-7; 7 bases line up with TRBD1. Trimming removed 5 bases from V and 2 bases from J; junction bases left unmatched: 6. Germline CDR1 SEHNR, CDR2 FQNEAQ (reference sequence). This CDR3 has 14 amino acids. CDR3 bases: TGTGCCAGCAGCGCCGGACAGGCTGCCTACGAGCAGTACTTC. Translating it yields CASSAGQAAYEQYF.

The V and J genes are TRBV7-9 and TRBJ1-2, with D tentatively TRBD1 (5 bases). Per the germline V gene, CDR1 is SEHNR and CDR2 is FQNEAQ (reference sequence). Trimming shortened V by 7 bases and J by 8 bases, and 23 bases separated the two germline ends. The CDR3 is 15 residues long. For the CDR3, the DNA is TGTGCCAGCAACGAAGAACGGGGGGAAAGTTTCGGCTACACCTTC. This sequence encodes CASNEERGESFGYTF. The variable domain in full, with the rest retrieved from reference TRBV7-9 and TRBJ1-2, is DTGVSQNPRHKITKRGQNVTFRCDPISEHNRLYWYRQTLGQGPEFLTYFQNEAQLEKSRLLSDRFSAERPKGSFSTLEIQRTEQGDSAMYLCASNEERGESFGYTFGSGTRLTVV.

V and J are TRBV5-7 and TRBJ2-2, with D tentatively TRBD2 (5 bases). TRBV5-7 is assigned to the ORF class and has an uncertain function. V shed 4 bases and J shed 7 bases, with 17 bases lying between them. The CDR3 runs to 15 residues. The CDR3 region is CASSRGPGWYGELFF. Written as DNA, the CDR3 is TGTGCCAGCAGCCGAGGTCCGGGGTGGTACGGGGAGCTGTTTTTT.

This clone was seen a handful of times. The V gene is TRBV25-1, the J gene TRBJ1-6, with D tentatively TRBD1 (6 bases). The germline V gene encodes CDR1 MGHDK and CDR2 SYGVNS. CDR3 length: 10 residues. With 6 bases removed from V and 15 bases from J, the gap between germline ends came to 9 bases. The CDR3 DNA reads TGTGCCAGCAGAGGGGGGGGCCTCCACTTT. It translates to CASRGGGLHF.

The J gene is TRBJ2-3, the V gene TRBV1; TRBD1, the D gene given by the table, was not confirmed from the DNA. TRBV1 is deemed a pseudogene. There are 18 residues in the CDR3. CDR3 residues: CTSSQAIAGGECPDTQYF. Written as DNA, the CDR3 is TGCACCAGCAGCCAAGCTATAGCAGGGGGAGAGTGTCCAGATACGCAGTATTTT.

This clone was seen a single time. The gene calls are TRBV20-1 and TRBJ1-4, with D maybe TRBD1 (6 bases). Germline values: CDR1 DFQATT, CDR2 SNEGSKA (reference sequence). V lost 3 bases and J 3 bases, leaving 8 bases between the germline ends. The CDR3 runs to 13 residues. Written as DNA, the CDR3 is TGCAGTGCTAGTACAGGGTCTAATGAAAAACTGTTTTTT. This encodes CSASTGSNEKLFF.

The rearrangement joins TRBV28 to TRBJ1-6; 11 nucleotides align to TRBD1. The CDR3 sequence is 16 residues long. V shed 3 bases and J 7 bases; nucleotides not matched to a gene: 5. The germline V gene has CDR1 MDHEN and CDR2 SYDVKM. The DNA for the CDR3 is TGTGCCAGCAGTTTTCCCCGGGACAGGGGGAATTCACCCCTCCACTTT. Residues: CASSFPRDRGNSPLHF.

J is TRBJ1-4 and V is TRBV28, with D unclear. Germline V gives CDR1 MDHEN, CDR2 SYDVKM. The CDR3 has 16 amino acids. Trimming stripped 3 bases from V and 0 bases from J, with 11 bases between. CDR3 residues: CASSFKTFATNEKLFF. The CDR3 nucleotides are TGTGCCAGCAGTTTTAAGACATTCGCAACTAATGAAAAACTGTTTTTT.

The chain recombines TRBV11-2 with TRBJ2-7; D possibly corresponds to TRBD2 (5 bases). Trimming shortened V by 1 base and J by 2 bases, and 12 bases separated the two germline ends. CDR3 size: 15 residues. The germline CDR1 and CDR2 sequences are SGHAT and FQNNGV. CDR3 sequence (DNA): TGTGCCAGCAGCTTAGTTGGGGAGAGAGCCTACGAGCAGTACTTC. It encodes CASSLVGERAYEQYF.

The J gene is TRBJ1-3, the V gene TRBV28; TRBD1 aligns across 9 bases. Germline CDR1 is MDHEN and CDR2 is SYDVKM. CDR3 length equals 16 residues. The ends lost 7 bases at V and 2 bases at J; junction bases unmatched: 9. The chain's CDR3 is CASTGTGTSPGNTIYF. In nucleotides, the CDR3 is TGTGCCAGCACTGGGACAGGGACATCCCCTGGAAACACCATATATTTT.

The genes are TRBV10-3 and TRBJ1-2, with 8 bases identical to TRBD1. This CDR3 comprises 13 residues. V shed 5 bases and J 4 bases; nucleotides not matched to a gene: 3. Germline V gives CDR1 ENHRY, CDR2 SYGVKD. DNA of the CDR3: TGTGCCATCAGTACAGGGGGTACCTATGGCTACACCTTC. This translates into CAISTGGTYGYTF.

The J gene is TRBJ2-3, the V gene TRBV11-3, with TRBD1 identical over 7 bases. The CDR3 is 16 residues long. Per the germline V gene, CDR1 is SGHNT and CDR2 is YENEEA. J was trimmed by 0 bases and V by 3 bases; bases with no gene match: 6. In DNA, the CDR3 is TGTGCCAGCAGCTTGGGACAGCGCCCTAGCACAGATACGCAGTATTTT. Its translation: CASSLGQRPSTDTQYF.

The chain joins TRBV11-2 to TRBJ2-7; 10 positions agree with TRBD1. V was clipped by 8 bases and J by 5 bases; unmatched bases: 9. The CDR3 length is 14 residues. CDR1 and CDR2 (germline): SGHAT, FQNNGV. This chain's CDR3 is CASAAGTGVHEQYF. The CDR3 DNA reads as TGTGCCAGCGCGGCCGGGACAGGGGTCCACGAGCAGTACTTC.